This note documents a single T cell receptor (beta chain) sequence. Its antigen remains unidentified. V lost 2 bases to trimming and J lost 4 bases; unmatched junction nucleotides: 7. The CDR3 is made up of 15 amino acids. Germline assignment: CDR1 LNHNV and CDR2 YYDKDF (reference sequence). This sample's TCRbeta library carried unique molecular identifier barcodes. From the PCR reads, TCRdb called clonotypes with MiXCR, one entry per CDR3 protein. Altogether 450,000 to 550,000 distinct CDR3 sequences are present, over 10% being singletons, with the ten largest covering 14%. The entry originates in a study of T-cell reconstitution after alpha-beta-depleted transplantation in children. The study's findings and limits: Elevated TCRbeta diversity at day 60 was traced, in some patients, to surviving recipient T cells and thymic progenitors. Roughly two months post-transplant, alpha-beta T cells reportedly originated from several hundred graft clones that had expanded. When one year had passed after transplant, most T-cell counts and diversity came from newly produced T cells.

The chain uses TRBV15 and TRBJ1-1; 7 bases align to TRBD1. The specimen comprised PBMCs, mostly from graft donor cells, sampled 180 days after TCRalphabeta/CD19-depleted stem cell transplant. This clonotype was obtained from a female patient aged 2 to 10 who had a stem cell transplant for aplastic anemia, so the T cells may come from the graft donor. The CDR3 DNA reads as TGTGCCACCAGCAGACTAACAGGGGTGATCACTGAAGCTTTCTTT. Amino acids: CATSRLTGVITEAFF.